This T cell receptor (beta chain) was observed in a study of cytomegalovirus exposure and HLA in healthy donors (dated by TCRdb to 2016 to 2017). Regarding the research as a whole: An earlier analysis of several hundred of the donors reported roughly 300 Gb of sequence data and around 110 million unique TCR beta sequences obtained from about 179 million T cells. An early release that covered roughly 600 HLA-typed donors contained about 300 gigabases of sequencing data and approximately 85 million unique TCR sequences. The genetic ancestry cluster associated with self-reported Caucasian donors included about 84% of the approximately 430 genotyped donors. The aim of the study was to test whether cataloging public T cell receptors could identify signatures of past pathogen exposure. The T cell repertoires of several hundred subjects were profiled by immunosequencing and related to cytomegalovirus serostatus. In addition to the first cohort of 650 to 750 subjects, a separate validation cohort of some 120 different subjects was used. High-throughput TCR immunosequencing, statistical association of individual TCRs with disease status, and machine learning were combined to predict cytomegalovirus infection status. In a later analysis, previously published TCR beta repertoires from roughly 710 donors were re-analyzed and high-resolution HLA genotyping was added so that TCR occurrence patterns could be studied. Rather than drawing on any new phenotypic data, the later analysis identified candidate immune exposures from TCR beta sequences and the way those sequences occurred across donors. To decide whether each TCR beta V gene segment behaved as functional or pseudogenic, an earlier analysis of over 500 of the donors relied on high-throughput TCR beta sequencing. Donor age, sex, ethnicity and CMV serostatus were compiled alongside the repertoire data. A later genetic analysis used genome-wide SNP genotypes for 398 of the 666 donors, treating that subset as a discovery cohort. Every discovery cohort repertoire had been produced on one sequencing platform. Both class I and class II loci were covered by HLA typing, at four-digit resolution. Typing coverage differed by locus: A, B, C, DRB1 and DQB1 were typed in roughly 620-630 donors, DQA1 in 500 to 550, DPA1 in 606, and DPB1 in just under 480. Four to six DR-DQ haplotypes were handled as single units for association and clustering, since linkage in the cohort was strong. Among some 410 genotyped donors of the cohort, an average of roughly 240,000 unique TCR beta nucleotide sequences were sequenced per donor, roughly a sixth of them non-productive. Results the study describes overall, beyond this receptor: It was suggested by the authors that the approach could potentially be generalized to other disease states and immunological phenotypes. In a later analysis, some 18,000 TCR beta sequences were associated with specific HLA alleles at a false discovery rate of 0.05. A further reported finding was that TCR beta sequences accurately predicted the HLA-A and HLA-B alleles for most subjects in the first cohort. Strong co-occurrence of HLA alleles, especially DR and DQ, made assigning TCR associations to individual alleles difficult. In a later genetic analysis, a missense DCLRE1C variant was associated with V-gene and J-gene trimming of TCR beta chains, and the association was replicated in an independent cohort. A total of 164 TCR beta chains were listed by the study as associated with cytomegalovirus. Roughly uniform sequencing depth across donors was assumed in presence/absence analyses, although this assumption may not hold. In a later analysis, most CMV-associated TCR beta chains were found to appear HLA-restricted, with HLA associations seemingly driven largely by CMV exposure. A later analysis reported that several top co-occurrence clusters appeared linked to parvovirus B19, influenza, CMV and Epstein-Barr virus. The cohort was sequenced for TCR beta chains only, and without alpha or paired-chain data the features that could be detected were limited. A later genetic analysis reported fewer N-insertions in productive TCRs among donors in an Asian-associated ancestry cluster than the approximately 700-donor mean. A later analysis found that HLA-associated TCR beta chains were more clonally expanded and had lower generation probabilities than equally common non-associated chains. In an earlier analysis of some 500 of the donors, most TCR beta V segments were observed in productive rearrangements about 90% or about 30% of the time, broadly matching IMGT annotations. Correlated functional status among segregating V segments might reflect linkage disequilibrium, but an unknown experimental factor could not be ruled out. A few of the identified cytomegalovirus-associated TCR beta chains were confirmed in vitro to be specific for cytomegalovirus antigens. A cluster of highly shared sequence variants was judged likely to be a technical artifact of the sequencing pipeline. Because the 87-base-pair reads could not distinguish some IMGT-functional V segments, including TRBV6-2 and TRBV6-3, those segments were excluded. The earlier analysis of fewer than 750 of the donors excluded approximately 17 rarely observed V segments, including chromosome 9 orphons, because counts were too low. Most TCR sequences were seen in very few donors, while some public TCRs were found in many individuals. In a later analysis, the rate of TCR association differed among HLA loci, with DRB1 alleles having the most associated TCRs and HLA-C alleles having the fewest. In both the original and validation cohorts, the classifier was reported to diagnose cytomegalovirus status with high specificity and sensitivity. The only immune exposure information available for the cohort was CMV serostatus. Because HLA typing was unavailable for some donors at each locus, only the typed subset was used in association tests.

In total, just over 650 healthy bone marrow donors made up the cohort. At the time of sampling, all cohort members were nominally healthy, though unrecorded immune exposures were likely present. The donor was CMV seronegative and was included in the group of 352 seronegative cohort members. Each donor provided a peripheral blood sample, and peripheral blood mononuclear cells were used for TCR beta sequencing. Genomic DNA was extracted from the blood cell samples with the Qiagen DNeasy Blood Extraction Kit. Library preparation was by the immunoSEQ multiplex PCR assay. For the multiplex PCR, a mixture combining 60 forward primers for TCR Vbeta segments and 13 reverse primers for TCR Jbeta segments was used. A multiplex PCR assay on genomic DNA amplified the CDR3 region of rearranged TCR beta genes. The amplified TCR beta libraries were sequenced on the Illumina HiSeq System as 87-base-pair reads. Processing in the source paper ran as follows. A later analysis counted tens of millions of unique TCR beta chains across the 500 to 850 repertoires, and about 10 million of these chains were shared by at least two donors. Raw reads were error-corrected and collapsed into unique sequences with a nearest-neighbor algorithm that merged closely related sequences to remove PCR and sequencing errors. To assign V, D and J gene segments, CDR3 sequences were aligned to IMGT reference sequences. For a sequence to be retained, a match of at least six nucleotides was required to both a V gene segment and a J gene segment. Rearrangements were classified as productive when the CDR3 lacked stop codons and remained in frame with V and J, and all other rearrangements were classified as non-productive. Following IMGT convention, CDR3 was defined as the stretch from the second conserved V-encoded cysteine up to the conserved J-encoded phenylalanine. In an earlier analysis of more than 550 of the donors, sequences lacking an unambiguous match to a single V gene segment were excluded. In an earlier analysis of 587 of the donors, a V segment was called functional when productive rearrangements were above 56.7%, and segregating when the standard deviation between donors exceeded 5%. To diagnose cytomegalovirus status from the catalog of TCR beta chain sequences, a statistical classification framework was built. A later analysis assigned V and J genes by comparing TCR nucleotide sequences with IMGT/GENE-DB human TR gene sequences. Using the TCRdist pipeline, a later analysis assigned CDR3 sequences along with most-parsimonious VDJ recombination scenarios. A later analysis defined each TCR beta chain by its CDR3 amino acid sequence plus V-gene family, and excluded reads lacking a unique V-gene family. As a way to deal with suspected cross-contamination and a sequencing artifact, a later analysis dropped over 550 nucleotide sequences that were highly shared and had low generation probability. In a later analysis, a clonal expansion index for each public chain was calculated from normalized within-repertoire ranks of inferred template counts. Generation probabilities in a later analysis came from a VDJ recombination model fitted to out-of-frame rearrangements, and those results were checked against IGoR. In a later analysis, TCR-TCR, TCR-HLA and TCR-CMV co-occurrence was scored with hypergeometric tests, and a repertoire-size bias correction was applied to TCR pairs. To estimate false discovery rates, a later analysis permuted the HLA or CMV assignments 20 times. A later analysis grouped co-occurring TCRs with DBSCAN, adding TCRdist sequence similarity when clustering within HLA-allele-positive subsets. Repertoires with fewer than 30,000 or more than 120,000 public chains were left out of co-occurrence clustering, as were five repertoires with anomalous nucleotide sharing. The clones in this table, taken by TCRdb from immuneACCESS, are in-frame only. Not every clone is retained; where verified, under half of the shortfall comes from an unresolved V gene, and the cause of the rest is unknown. That table supplies the V and J calls and clone size; D and trimming were determined from the DNA. The sample table lists 170,000 or so clones, around four fifths of them with a count of one. The ten biggest clones cover roughly 1.4% of the sample.

V has 7 bases trimmed and J has 8 bases trimmed; junction bases matching no gene number 12. Taken from cysteine to phenylalanine, the CDR3 has 15 residues. Only CDR3 DNA remains: 45 bases, in frame from the first base. According to the germline V gene, CDR1 reads ENHRY and CDR2 reads SYGVKD. This clone was picked up a small number of times. Its specific antigen is unknown. There are no base qualities to consult, and no much larger clone falls within one base. Sequencing was performed on PBMCs. This receptor chain uses TRBV10-3 and TRBJ2-1; 9 nucleotides in the junction match TRBD2. The TCR originated in a woman in her 30s in good health and CMV-seronegative. The CDR3 in this case is CAIKGDSGGRDEQFF. The sequenced DNA is TGTGCCATCAAAGGGGATAGCGGGGGCAGGGATGAGCAGTTCTTC.